The source of this T cell receptor beta chain is a study of blood T cell repertoires in COVID-19. Whole-study context: Donors in the United States, Italy and Spain gave samples during acute or convalescent COVID-19. PBMCs, B-cell-depleted T cells, or T cells provided the cDNA or gDNA that made up the material.

Trimming removed 0 bases from V and 7 bases from J, with 13 bases in between. The CDR3 loop spans 15 amino acids. Germline values: CDR1 LNHNV, CDR2 YYDKDF (reference sequence). Produced via immunoSEQ multiplex PCR; TCRdb's table is partial and in-frame only. The profile covers more than 90,000 clones, with approximately 85% appearing a single time and roughly 12% taken by the ten largest. The chain employs TRBV15 and TRBJ1-5; a weak D match, TRBD1 (5 bases). Material for sequencing was peripheral blood. The TCR was taken from a human donor in a cohort sampled during active COVID-19. The CDR3 coding sequence is TGTGCCACCAGCAGAGATATGAGCGGGGGACAGCCCCAGCATTTT. The encoded protein is CATSRDMSGGQPQHF.